This T cell receptor beta chain was sequenced during a study of sequential checkpoint blockade in melanoma. About the study: Both treatment sequences were followed by maintenance nivolumab. TCRβ was sequenced from DNA of about 94 pretreatment tumors.

Noted treatment: randomized to nivolumab then ipilimumab (arm A) or the reverse (arm B). This clone was observed at least ten times. What it binds is not known. Study conclusions and caveats: About 30 times likelier clinical benefit followed increased tumor T-cell fraction and clonality.

This CDR3 spans 15 amino acids. V was clipped by 5 bases and J by 2 bases, with 13 bases between them. CDR1 is SGHNT and CDR2 is YENEEA in the germline V gene. Sequencing used immunoSEQ multiplex PCR; TCRdb keeps in-frame clones, though not all of them. The sample consists of approximately 4,200 clones, 23% of them appearing once. The sequencing here drew on tumor tissue (inferred from file names), taken from a patient given nivolumab and ipilimumab in sequence. The TCR was taken from a human donor with melanoma. V usage is TRBV11-3 and J usage is TRBJ1-5; no reliable D call. The CDR3 sequence: CASSPSVGGNQPQHF. The DNA for the CDR3 is TGTGCCAGCAGCCCATCGGTAGGAGGCAATCAGCCCCAGCATTTT. Based on the CDR3 plus reference TRBV11-3 and TRBJ1-5, the full variable domain is EAGVVQSPRYKIIEKKQPVAFWCNPISGHNTLYWYLQNLGQGPELLIRYENEEAVDDSQLPKDRFSAERLKGVDSTLKIQPAELGDSAVYLCASSPSVGGNQPQHFGDGTRLSIL.